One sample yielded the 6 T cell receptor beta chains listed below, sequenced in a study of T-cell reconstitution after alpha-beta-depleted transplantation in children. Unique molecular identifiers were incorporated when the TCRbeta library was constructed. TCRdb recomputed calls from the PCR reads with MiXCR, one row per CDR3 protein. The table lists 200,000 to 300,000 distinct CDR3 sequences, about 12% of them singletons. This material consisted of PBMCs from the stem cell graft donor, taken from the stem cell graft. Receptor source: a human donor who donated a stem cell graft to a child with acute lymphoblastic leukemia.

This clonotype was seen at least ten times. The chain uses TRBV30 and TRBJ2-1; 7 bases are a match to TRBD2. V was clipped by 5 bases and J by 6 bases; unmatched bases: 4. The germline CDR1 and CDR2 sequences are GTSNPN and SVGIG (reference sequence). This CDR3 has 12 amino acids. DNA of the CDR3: TGTGCCTGGGGACTAGTATCCAATGAGCAGTTCTTC. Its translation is CAWGLVSNEQFF.

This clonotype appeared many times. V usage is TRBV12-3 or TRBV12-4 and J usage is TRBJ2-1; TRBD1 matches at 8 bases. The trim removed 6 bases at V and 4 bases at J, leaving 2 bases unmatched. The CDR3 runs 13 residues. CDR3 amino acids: CASRGQEYNEQFF. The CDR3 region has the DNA TGTGCCAGCAGGGGACAGGAGTACAATGAGCAGTTCTTC.

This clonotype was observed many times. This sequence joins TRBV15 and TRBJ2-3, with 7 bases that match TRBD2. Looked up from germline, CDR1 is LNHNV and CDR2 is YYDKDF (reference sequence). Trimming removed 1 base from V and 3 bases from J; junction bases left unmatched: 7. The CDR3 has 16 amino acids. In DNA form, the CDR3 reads TGTGCCACCAGCAGAGTAGGCGGGAGAGGGACAGATACGCAGTATTTT. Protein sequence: CATSRVGGRGTDTQYF.

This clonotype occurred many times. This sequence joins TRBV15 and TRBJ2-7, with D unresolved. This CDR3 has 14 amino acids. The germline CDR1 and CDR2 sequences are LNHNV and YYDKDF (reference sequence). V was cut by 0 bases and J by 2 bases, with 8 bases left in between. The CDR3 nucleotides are TGTGCCACCAGCAGAGATCAAGGGCCCTACGAGCAGTACTTC. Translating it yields CATSRDQGPYEQYF.

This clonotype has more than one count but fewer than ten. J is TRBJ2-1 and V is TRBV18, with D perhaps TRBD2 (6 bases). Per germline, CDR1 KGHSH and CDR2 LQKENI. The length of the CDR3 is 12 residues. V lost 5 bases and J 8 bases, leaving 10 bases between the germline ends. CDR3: CASSTTGDEQFF. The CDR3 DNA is TGTGCCAGCTCAACTACGGGAGATGAGCAGTTCTTC. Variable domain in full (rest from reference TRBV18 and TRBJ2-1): NAGVMQNPRHLVRRRGQEARLRCSPMKGHSHVYWYRQLPEEGLKFMVYLQKENIIDESGMPKERFSAEFPKEGPSILRIQQVVRGDSAAYFCASSTTGDEQFFGPGTRLTVL.

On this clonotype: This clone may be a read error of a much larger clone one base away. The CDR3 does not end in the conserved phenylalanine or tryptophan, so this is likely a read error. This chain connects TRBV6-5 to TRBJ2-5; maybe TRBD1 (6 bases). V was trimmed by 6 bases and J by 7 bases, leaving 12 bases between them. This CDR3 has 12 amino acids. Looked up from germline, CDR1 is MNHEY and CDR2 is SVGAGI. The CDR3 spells CASRQGGGTQYL. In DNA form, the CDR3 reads TGTGCCAGCAGACAGGGCGGTGGGACCCAGTACTTG.